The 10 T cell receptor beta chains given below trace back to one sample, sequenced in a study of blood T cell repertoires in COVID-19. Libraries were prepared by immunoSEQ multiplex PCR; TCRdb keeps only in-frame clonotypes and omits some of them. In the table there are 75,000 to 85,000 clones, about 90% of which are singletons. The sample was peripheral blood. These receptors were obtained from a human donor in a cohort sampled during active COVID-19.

CDR3 DNA: TGTGCCAGCAGTGCCGGGACAGGGTATAACGAGCAGTTCTTC. This codes for CASSAGTGYNEQFF. The chain combines TRBV28 with TRBJ2-1, with 9 bases that match TRBD1. The V segment lost 5 bases and the J segment 10 bases; nucleotides outside the gene matches: 9. This CDR3 is built from 14 residues. Germline V lookup: CDR1 MDHEN, CDR2 SYDVKM. Variable domain in full (rest from reference TRBV28 and TRBJ2-1): DVKVTQSSRYLVKRTGEKVFLECVQDMDHENMFWYRQDPGLGLRLIYFSYDVKMKEKGDIPEGYSVSREKKERFSLILESASTNQTSMYLCASSAGTGYNEQFFGPGTRLTVL.

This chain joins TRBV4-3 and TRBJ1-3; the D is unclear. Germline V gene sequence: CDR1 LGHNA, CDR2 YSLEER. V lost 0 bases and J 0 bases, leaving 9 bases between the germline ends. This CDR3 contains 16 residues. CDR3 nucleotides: TGCGCCAGCAGCCAAGATTCCGCTATCTCTGGAAACACCATATATTTT. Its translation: CASSQDSAISGNTIYF.

CDR3 protein: CASSLGSRETQYF. In nucleotides, the CDR3 is TGTGCCAGCTCACTGGGCAGCCGAGAGACCCAGTACTTC. The J gene is TRBJ2-5, the V gene TRBV18, with D unclear. Per germline, CDR1 KGHSH and CDR2 LQKENI. V shed 4 bases and J shed 4 bases, with 10 bases lying between them. The CDR3 is 13 residues long.

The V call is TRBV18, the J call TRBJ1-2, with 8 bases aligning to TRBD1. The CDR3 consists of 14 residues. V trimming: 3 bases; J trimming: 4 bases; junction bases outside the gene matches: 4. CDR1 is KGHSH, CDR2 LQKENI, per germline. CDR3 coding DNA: TGTGCCAGCTCACCGGACAGGGACGGCTATGGCTACACCTTC. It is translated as CASSPDRDGYGYTF. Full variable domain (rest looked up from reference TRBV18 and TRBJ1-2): NAGVMQNPRHLVRRRGQEARLRCSPMKGHSHVYWYRQLPEEGLKFMVYLQKENIIDESGMPKERFSAEFPKEGPSILRIQQVVRGDSAAYFCASSPDRDGYGYTFGSGTRLTVV.

CDR3 in DNA: TGCGCCAGCAGCTATGAGCAGGGGGCGTTGAAGACCCAGTACTTC. Protein: CASSYEQGALKTQYF. The chain joins TRBV5-1 to TRBJ2-5; 8 bases map to TRBD1. The CDR3 loop spans 15 amino acids. Germline V gene sequence: CDR1 SGHRS, CDR2 YFSETQ. The trim removed 3 bases at V and 6 bases at J, leaving 10 bases unmatched.

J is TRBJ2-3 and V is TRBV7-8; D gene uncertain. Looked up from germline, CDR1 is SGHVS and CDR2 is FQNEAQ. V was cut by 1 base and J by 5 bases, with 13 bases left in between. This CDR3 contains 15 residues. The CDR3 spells CASSLVPSQEDTQYF. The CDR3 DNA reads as TGTGCCAGCAGCTTAGTACCGAGTCAGGAAGATACGCAGTATTTT.

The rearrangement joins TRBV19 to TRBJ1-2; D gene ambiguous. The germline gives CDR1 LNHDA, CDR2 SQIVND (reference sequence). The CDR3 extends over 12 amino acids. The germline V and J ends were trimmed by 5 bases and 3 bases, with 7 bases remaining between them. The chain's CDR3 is CASSSRDYGYTF. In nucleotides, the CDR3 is TGTGCCAGTAGTTCGAGGGACTATGGCTACACCTTC.

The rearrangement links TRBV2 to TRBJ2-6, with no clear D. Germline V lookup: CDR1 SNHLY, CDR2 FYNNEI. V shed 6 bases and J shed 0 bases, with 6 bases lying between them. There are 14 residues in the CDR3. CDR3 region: CASRLSSGANVLTF. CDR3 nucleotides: TGTGCCAGCAGGCTAAGCTCTGGGGCCAACGTCCTGACTTTC.

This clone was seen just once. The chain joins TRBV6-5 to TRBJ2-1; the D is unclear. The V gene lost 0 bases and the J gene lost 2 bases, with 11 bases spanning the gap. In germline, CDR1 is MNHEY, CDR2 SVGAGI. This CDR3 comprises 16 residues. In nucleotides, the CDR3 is TGTGCCAGCAGTTACTCGTGGGCCCGAACCTACAATGAGCAGTTCTTC. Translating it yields CASSYSWARTYNEQFF.

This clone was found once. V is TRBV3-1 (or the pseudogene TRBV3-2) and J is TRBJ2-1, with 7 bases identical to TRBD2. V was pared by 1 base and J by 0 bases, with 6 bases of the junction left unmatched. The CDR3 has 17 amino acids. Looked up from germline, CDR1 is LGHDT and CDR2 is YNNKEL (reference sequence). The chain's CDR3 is CASSQGLRDYSYNEQFF. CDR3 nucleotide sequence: TGTGCCAGCAGCCAAGGACTTCGGGACTACTCCTACAATGAGCAGTTCTTC.